The sequence of this T cell receptor (beta chain) was determined in a study of cytomegalovirus exposure and HLA in healthy donors. Broader study findings: Prediction of most subjects' HLA-A and HLA-B alleles by TCR beta sequences was reportedly accurate. Judged likely to be a sequencing artifact was a cluster of highly shared sequence variants. Many donors shared some public TCRs, even though most TCR sequences were rare.

In germline, CDR1 is MGHDK, CDR2 SYGVNS. The CDR3 has 15 residues. V dropped 7 bases and J dropped 2; count of bases not matched to a gene: 10. On this clone itself: Antigen specificity is unknown.

PCR used 60 Vbeta primers and 13 Jbeta primers. Sequenced by immunoSEQ multiplex PCR; TCRdb stores in-frame clones only, minus some. The data contain about 220,000 clones, approximately 88% of them singletons. The V call is TRBV25-1, the J call TRBJ2-5; 7 bases match TRBD1. This TCR came from a boy between 2 and 10 years old in good health and CMV-seronegative. The sample consisted of PBMCs. This CDR3 reads CASKPHSTGQETQYF. The CDR3 region has the DNA TGTGCCAGCAAGCCCCACTCGACAGGGCAAGAGACCCAGTACTTC. Full variable domain (outside the CDR3, taken from reference TRBV25-1 and TRBJ2-5): EADIYQTPRYLVIGTGKKITLECSQTMGHDKMYWYQQDPGMELHLIHYSYGVNSTEKGDLSSESTVSRIRTEHFPLTLESARPSHTSQYLCASKPHSTGQETQYFGPGTRLLVL.